These 26 T cell receptor beta chains originate from one sample sequenced in a study of T-cell memory formation after mild COVID-19. Using its own MiXCR run on the 5' RACE reads, TCRdb lists one record per CDR3 protein. The sample has some 190,000 distinct CDR3 sequences, 16% seen once. The sequenced material came from PBMCs or a T cell subset sorted from them (not recorded which). The receptors stem from an adult woman who had mild COVID-19 (a few samples of this study predate the infection). Cell type and time point are not known.

V is TRBV19 and J is TRBJ2-5; D is perhaps TRBD2 (6 bases). Germline values: CDR1 LNHDA, CDR2 SQIVND (reference sequence). V was trimmed by 5 bases and J by 3 bases, leaving 13 bases between them. The CDR3 runs to 14 residues. CDR3: CASSHGTYKETQYF. The CDR3 DNA is TGTGCCAGTAGTCACGGGACTTACAAAGAGACCCAGTACTTC.

V usage is TRBV12-3 or TRBV12-4 and J usage is TRBJ1-1; tentatively, D is TRBD1 (5 bases). The CDR3 spans 14 residues. V lost 3 bases to trimming and J lost 0 bases, with 8 bases between them. For the CDR3, the DNA is TGTGCCAGCAGTTTCGGGGCCGTGAACACTGAAGCTTTCTTT. Protein product: CASSFGAVNTEAFF.

This clonotype was seen a handful of times. The rearrangement joins TRBV2 to TRBJ2-1, with a tentative D call TRBD1 (6 bases). The V gene lost 6 bases and the J gene lost 10 bases, with 13 bases spanning the gap. The CDR3 extends over 12 amino acids. Germline V gene sequence: CDR1 SNHLY, CDR2 FYNNEI. CDR3 nucleotides: TGTGCCAGCAGGAGGACAGTGGGCGAGCAGTTCTTC. It specifies CASRRTVGEQFF.

There are a few counts of this clonotype. This chain joins TRBV18 and TRBJ2-1; maybe TRBD1 (6 bases). This CDR3 is 18 amino acids long. The V gene's germline CDR1 is KGHSH and CDR2 LQKENI. Between the trimmed V and J ends, which lost 1 base and 4 bases, there was a span of 20 bases. The CDR3 bases are TGTGCCAGCTCACCACTTGTTGTACAGGGCAGGGTGTACAATGAGCAGTTCTTC. It codes for CASSPLVVQGRVYNEQFF.

V and J are TRBV4-1 and TRBJ1-4; D not certain. Germline CDR1 is MGHRA and CDR2 is YSYEKL. The CDR3 length is 15 residues. Trimming took 3 bases from V and 3 from J, leaving 11 bases between them. The CDR3 DNA reads TGCGCCAGCAGCCAGGGCCCCGTATCTAATGAAAAACTGTTTTTT. It specifies CASSQGPVSNEKLFF.

J is TRBJ2-1 and V is TRBV7-3; 8 nucleotides line up with TRBD2. The CDR3 is 14 residues long. The junction had 5 bases not matched to a gene; V was cut back by 5 bases and J by 5 bases. Looked up from germline, CDR1 is SGHTA and CDR2 is FQGTGA. CDR3 DNA: TGTGCCAGCAGCCCTCCGGGAGGGAACAATGAGCAGTTCTTC. Translating gives CASSPPGGNNEQFF.

This sequence joins TRBV12-3 or TRBV12-4 and TRBJ1-1, with no clear D. The V end lost 2 bases, the J end lost 0 bases, and 7 bases lay between the germline ends. CDR3 length equals 14 residues. CDR3 loop: CASSLPVMNTEAFF. The CDR3 nucleotides are TGTGCCAGCAGTTTACCCGTCATGAACACTGAAGCTTTCTTT.

This clonotype was counted a few times. The J gene is TRBJ2-7, the V gene TRBV18; the D is unclear. CDR1 and CDR2 from the germline V gene are KGHSH and LQKENI. The CDR3 has 14 amino acids. Trimming removed 0 bases from V and 4 bases from J, with 10 bases in between. In DNA, the CDR3 is TGTGCCAGCTCACCACCTGTATCTTTATACGAGCAGTACTTC. This translates into CASSPPVSLYEQYF.

There are a few counts of this clonotype. The J gene is TRBJ2-7, the V gene TRBV27; the D is unclear. Germline loops: CDR1 MNHEY, CDR2 SMNVEV (reference sequence). The CDR3 has 11 residues. The V end was cut by 6 bases, the J end by 6 bases, with 9 bases between. The CDR3 loop is CASSSLGEQYF. In DNA, the CDR3 is TGTGCCAGCAGCAGCCTCGGCGAGCAGTACTTC.

This clonotype was seen a few times. The rearrangement links TRBV3-1 to TRBJ1-2; perhaps TRBD1 as D (5 bases). With 4 bases removed from V and 2 bases from J, the gap between germline ends came to 8 bases. The CDR3 extends over 13 amino acids. Looked up from germline, CDR1 is LGHDT and CDR2 is YNNKEL (reference sequence). CDR3 loop: CASSPSGNYGYTF. As DNA, the CDR3 is TGTGCCAGCAGCCCCTCAGGGAACTATGGCTACACCTTC.

This clonotype has more than one count but fewer than ten. J is TRBJ2-1 and V is TRBV10-3; tentatively, D is TRBD1 (6 bases). V shed 3 bases and J shed 9 bases, with 12 bases lying between them. Germline assignment: CDR1 ENHRY and CDR2 SYGVKD. The length of the CDR3 is 13 residues. CDR3 DNA sequence: TGTGCCATCAGTGACGAAACAGGGAGTGAGCAGTTCTTC. This codes for CAISDETGSEQFF.

The CDR3 DNA is TGTGCCAGCAGCGGTCCAGGGGCTACTGAAGCTTTCTTT. Its translation is CASSGPGATEAFF. The chain has TRBV12-3 or TRBV12-4 and TRBJ1-1; D perhaps matches TRBD1 (6 bases). The CDR3 totals 13 residues. The V and J ends lost 6 bases and 5 bases respectively, with 13 bases between them.

This chain joins TRBV12-3 or TRBV12-4 and TRBJ1-1; D remains ambiguous. The CDR3 contains 13 residues. V was pared by 1 base and J by 6 bases, with 9 bases between. The CDR3 spells CASSLVLRAEAFF. The CDR3 DNA follows: TGTGCCAGCAGTTTAGTACTGCGTGCTGAAGCTTTCTTT.

This chain connects TRBV12-3 or TRBV12-4 to TRBJ2-2, with 7 bases fitting TRBD1. The CDR3 loop spans 13 amino acids. J was trimmed by 7 bases and V by 6 bases; bases with no gene match: 5. CDR3 protein: CASRTGERGELFF. CDR3 sequence (DNA): TGTGCCAGCAGAACAGGGGAGCGCGGGGAGCTGTTTTTT.

This clonotype came up a few times. The rearrangement joins TRBV11-2 to TRBJ2-2, with 7 bases lining up with TRBD1. CDR3 length: 15 amino acids. Germline trimming cut 7 bases from V and 0 bases from J; bases unmatched to any gene: 5. The V gene's germline CDR1 is SGHAT and CDR2 FQNNGV. CDR3 region: CASTPGQTNTGELFF. DNA for the CDR3: TGTGCCAGCACCCCGGGACAGACGAACACCGGGGAGCTGTTTTTT.

The chain joins TRBV9 to TRBJ2-2; 10 nucleotides agree with TRBD2. The CDR3 has 16 amino acids. Germline V gene lookup returns CDR1 SGDLS and CDR2 YYNGEE. V dropped 0 bases and J dropped 6; count of bases not matched to a gene: 5. In DNA form, the CDR3 reads TGTGCCAGCAGCGTAGACAGCGGGGGGGTCGCCGGGGAGCTGTTTTTT. It encodes CASSVDSGGVAGELFF.

This clonotype has just a few counts. This chain uses TRBV6-5 with TRBJ2-5; D may be TRBD1 (5 bases). CDR1 and CDR2 from the germline V gene are MNHEY and SVGAGI. The CDR3 covers 13 residues. The V and J ends lost 5 bases and 4 bases respectively, with 11 bases between them. CDR3 coding DNA: TGTGCCAGCAGTCGGACAATCGCAGAGACCCAGTACTTC. Amino acid sequence: CASSRTIAETQYF.

The rearrangement links TRBV5-1 to TRBJ1-5, with TRBD1 matching 9 bases. The CDR3 covers 16 residues. Germline loops: CDR1 SGHRS, CDR2 YFSETQ. J gave up 5 bases and V 2 bases, and 8 bases lay outside the gene matches. For the CDR3, the DNA is TGCGCCAGCAGCTTCCTTACAGGGGGCAGACATCAGCCCCAGCATTTT. The encoded protein is CASSFLTGGRHQPQHF.

The sample holds a few counts of this clonotype. J is TRBJ1-1 and V is TRBV7-2; unclear D gene. V gave up 5 bases and J gave up 0 bases, with 7 bases separating them. The CDR3 spans 13 residues. CDR1 is SGHTA, CDR2 FQGNSA, per germline. CDR3 DNA: TGTGCCAGCAGCCCACAAATGAACACTGAAGCTTTCTTT. Translation gives CASSPQMNTEAFF.

This clonotype was detected a few times. This rearrangement joins TRBV29-1 to TRBJ2-1; TRBD2 aligns across 10 bases. The CDR3 runs to 13 residues. Germline assignment: CDR1 SQVTM and CDR2 ANQGSEA. CDR3 bases: TGCAGTGTACAAGCGGGAGGGCTCGATGAGCAGTTCTTC. Residues: CSVQAGGLDEQFF.

The V call is TRBV4-2, the J call TRBJ2-5, with a tentative D call TRBD2 (6 bases). Germline assignment: CDR1 LGHNA and CDR2 YNFKEQ. V was pared by 0 bases and J by 9 bases, with 17 bases between. The CDR3 spans 15 residues. In nucleotides, the CDR3 is TGTGCCAGCAGCCAAGATTTAGGGTCGGGAGAAGCCCAGTACTTC. Protein product: CASSQDLGSGEAQYF.

The chain recombines TRBV5-1 with TRBJ2-7; 9 bases are shared with TRBD2. This CDR3 comprises 16 residues. Germline V gene data show CDR1 as SGHRS and CDR2 as YFSETQ. V shed 4 bases and J 1 base; nucleotides not matched to a gene: 9. This chain's CDR3 is CASSAGSSGESYEQYF. In nucleotides, the CDR3 is TGCGCCAGCAGCGCTGGGTCTAGCGGGGAGTCCTACGAGCAGTACTTC. The complete variable domain, with remaining parts taken from reference TRBV5-1 and TRBJ2-7, reads KAGVTQTPRYLIKTRGQQVTLSCSPISGHRSVSWYQQTPGQGLQFLFEYFSETQRNKGNFPGRFSGRQFSNSRSEMNVSTLELGDSALYLCASSAGSSGESYEQYFGPGTRLTVT.

The rearrangement links TRBV3-1 to TRBJ1-1; the D gene is possibly TRBD1 (6 bases). Trimming removed 4 bases from V and 0 bases from J, with 12 bases in between. This CDR3 contains 15 residues. CDR1 is LGHDT, CDR2 YNNKEL, per germline (reference sequence). CDR3 sequence reads: CASSPWTVMNTEAFF. The CDR3 nucleotides read TGTGCCAGCAGCCCGTGGACAGTTATGAACACTGAAGCTTTCTTT.

The chain couples TRBV7-9 to TRBJ2-7; no clear D. Germline V gives CDR1 SEHNR, CDR2 FQNEAQ (reference sequence). This CDR3 is built from 16 residues. Trimming took 1 base from V and 2 from J, leaving 15 bases between them. CDR3 sequence reads: CASSLVPVGRTYEQYF. CDR3 DNA sequence: TGTGCCAGCAGCTTAGTTCCCGTGGGCAGGACCTACGAGCAGTACTTC.

The rearrangement joins TRBV11-2 to TRBJ2-7, with D perhaps matching TRBD1 or TRBD2 (5 bases each). The germline V gene has CDR1 SGHAT and CDR2 FQNNGV. This CDR3 is 12 amino acids long. Trimming shortened V by 4 bases and J by 4 bases, and 8 bases separated the two germline ends. CDR3 sequence: CASSSGAYEQYF. The CDR3 DNA reads as TGTGCCAGCAGCTCCGGGGCTTACGAGCAGTACTTC.

The rearrangement joins TRBV29-1 to TRBJ1-4; 7 nucleotides match TRBD1. The CDR3 has 13 amino acids. J gave up 4 bases and V 5 bases, and 4 bases lay outside the gene matches. Germline assignment: CDR1 SQVTM and CDR2 ANQGSEA. The CDR3 protein is CSVFWDSNEKLFF. CDR3 coding DNA: TGCAGCGTTTTTTGGGACAGTAATGAAAAACTGTTTTTT.